Listed below are T cell receptor beta chains from one sample, sequenced in a study of T cell responses to AZD1222 COVID-19 vaccine. Sequencing was performed with immunoSEQ multiplex PCR; in TCRdb, only in-frame clones are kept and a portion is missing. There are roughly 130,000 clones in the sample; around 90% occur only once, and 4% lies in the top ten. The sample here was peripheral blood, taken 28 days after the second AZD1222 dose. The source is an adult who received the AZD1222 COVID-19 vaccine. Each CDR3 is given without its conserved first and last residue.

length: 14; V: TRBV5-5; J: TRBJ2-4; CDR3: ASTGERRLAKNIQY
length: 13; V: TRBV4-2; J: TRBJ2-7; CDR3: ASSPRTGAVYEQY
length: 13; V: TRBV27; J: TRBJ2-1; CDR3: ASRTTGLSYNEQF
length: 11; V: TRBV12-3/TRBV12-4; J: TRBJ1-1; CDR3: ASSFGKTAEAF
length: 14; V: TRBV7-3; J: TRBJ2-1; CDR3: ASSFGLAGGYNEQF
length: 12; V: TRBV7-8; J: TRBJ2-3; CDR3: ANSNLESTDTQY
length: 8; V: TRBV6-5; J: TRBJ2-7; CDR3: ASRSYEQY
length: 12; V: TRBV27; J: TRBJ1-1; CDR3: ASSFLGLNTEAF
length: 13; V: TRBV19; J: TRBJ1-5; CDR3: ASTLTGYSNQPQH
length: 14; V: TRBV11-2; J: TRBJ1-4; CDR3: ASSHSRGGTNEKLF
length: 11; V: TRBV7-2; J: TRBJ2-7; CDR3: ASSLAVSYEQY
length: 12; V: TRBV5-8; J: TRBJ1-2; CDR3: ASSLFRGAHGYT
length: 11; V: TRBV7-3; J: TRBJ1-2; CDR3: ASSVVWGRGYT
length: 15; V: TRBV14; J: TRBJ1-5; CDR3: ASSSTGGRGGNQPQH